Below are 30 T cell receptor beta chains sequenced from a single sample in a study of T cells in Graves' hyperthyroidism and ophthalmopathy. Researchers amplified the TCR beta CDR3 regions from RNA transcripts. Carried out on the TCR CDR3, a first-round RT-PCR used the HTBI primer set. MiXCR, run by TCRdb on the multiplex PCR reads, gives a single entry per CDR3 protein. Of a few hundred thousand distinct CDR3 sequences in the sample, approximately 13% are singletons; the top ten hold around 20%. Sequencing input: blood. These TCRs come from a man between 25 and 39 years old with Graves' hyperthyroidism that later progressed to Graves' ophthalmopathy.

The CDR3 DNA sequence: TGTGCCAGCAGCTTGGTTCTAGCGGGGTCCTCGATGTTAGAGACCCAGTACTTC. Its protein product is CASSLVLAGSSMLETQYF. V gene TRBV7-9 combines with J gene TRBJ2-5; TRBD2 matches 9 bases. Germline trimming cut 3 bases from V and 4 bases from J; bases unmatched to any gene: 15. The CDR3 has 18 amino acids. CDR1 and CDR2 (germline): SEHNR, FQNEAQ (reference sequence).

This clonotype was detected many times. The chain recombines TRBV28 with TRBJ1-5; TRBD1 agrees at 7 bases. In germline, CDR1 is MDHEN, CDR2 SYDVKM. The CDR3 is 18 residues long. V trimming: 7 bases; J trimming: 2 bases; junction bases outside the gene matches: 17. The CDR3 reads CASTARDSRLSGNQPQHF. The CDR3 nucleotides are TGTGCCAGCACCGCCCGGGACAGTAGACTTAGTGGCAATCAGCCCCAGCATTTT.

As regards this clonotype: This may come from a read error, since a much larger clone is one base off. The chain couples TRBV28 to TRBJ2-5; TRBD1 matches at 9 bases. In germline, CDR1 is MDHEN, CDR2 SYDVKM. The CDR3 sequence is 14 residues long. The V and J ends lost 5 bases and 9 bases, in that order; junction bases with no gene match: 10. CDR3 amino acids: CASSPGQGWEAQYF. The CDR3 coding sequence is TGTGCCAGCAGTCCCGGACAGGGGTGGGAGGCCCAGTACTTC.

This clonotype was observed at least ten times. The V gene is TRBV28, the J gene TRBJ2-7, with 10 bases lining up with TRBD2. The germline V gene encodes CDR1 MDHEN and CDR2 SYDVKM. The ends lost 3 bases at V and 4 bases at J; junction bases unmatched: 3. The CDR3 length is 14 residues. Here the CDR3 reads CASSFRTSGYEQYF. In DNA, the CDR3 is TGTGCCAGCAGTTTTCGGACTAGCGGATACGAGCAGTACTTC.

This clonotype showed up just a few times. The rearrangement joins TRBV11-2 to TRBJ2-1, with TRBD1 matching over 10 bases. CDR1 is SGHAT and CDR2 is FQNNGV in the germline V gene. This CDR3 spans 15 amino acids. J gave up 6 bases and V 4 bases, and 6 bases lay outside the gene matches. The CDR3 here is CASSSLDRGGNEQFF. The DNA for the CDR3 is TGTGCCAGCAGCTCGCTGGACAGGGGGGGCAATGAGCAGTTCTTC.

The J gene is TRBJ1-5, the V gene TRBV20-1; 8 nucleotides align to TRBD1. V dropped 4 bases and J dropped 7; count of bases not matched to a gene: 6. Germline V CDR1 and CDR2: DFQATT, SNEGSKA (reference sequence). The CDR3 sequence is 13 residues long. The CDR3 sequence: CSATRGREQPQHF. CDR3 bases: TGCAGTGCTACCAGGGGGCGAGAACAGCCCCAGCATTTT.

This clonotype has a handful of counts. This chain links TRBV4-1 with TRBJ2-5, with D maybe TRBD2 (6 bases). From germline, CDR1 is MGHRA and CDR2 YSYEKL. V was cut by 4 bases and J by 5 bases, with 20 bases left in between. This CDR3 spans 16 amino acids. The CDR3 sequence: CASSPRLGRGRETQYF. The CDR3 DNA reads as TGCGCCAGCAGCCCGAGACTAGGCCGGGGAAGGGAGACCCAGTACTTC.

This clonotype was observed a few times. The V gene is TRBV10-3, the J gene TRBJ2-2; the D gene is possibly TRBD1 (7 bases). This CDR3 region has 13 residues. Germline CDR1 reads ENHRY; CDR2 reads SYGVKD. V dropped 10 bases and J dropped 5 bases, with 14 bases sitting between them. The CDR3 region has the DNA TGTGCCAGCGGGACAGTAGATACCGGGGAGCTGTTTTTT. The encoded protein is CASGTVDTGELFF.

There are many counts of this clonotype. This chain uses TRBV11-2 with TRBJ1-2; unclear D gene. The V end was cut by 2 bases, the J end by 1 base, with 5 bases between. CDR1 and CDR2 from the germline V gene are SGHAT and FQNNGV. This CDR3 has 13 residues. CDR3 sequence (DNA): TGTGCCAGCAGCTTAAGCCTTAACTATGGCTACACCTTC. Translation: CASSLSLNYGYTF.

This clonotype appeared many times. This chain uses TRBV2 with TRBJ2-4, with D possibly matching TRBD1 (6 bases). This CDR3 contains 19 residues. Germline V gene data show CDR1 as SNHLY and CDR2 as FYNNEI. Trimming took 0 bases from V and 0 from J, leaving 18 bases between them. The CDR3 bases are TGTGCCAGCAGTGAAGCGCTTAGGGGGACCGGAATAGCCAAAAACATTCAGTACTTC. Translating gives CASSEALRGTGIAKNIQYF. Full variable domain (missing parts from reference TRBV2 and TRBJ2-4): EPEVTQTPSHQVTQMGQEVILRCVPISNHLYFYWYRQILGQKVEFLVSFYNNEISEKSEIFDDQFSVERPDGSNFTLKIRSTKLEDSAMYFCASSEALRGTGIAKNIQYFGAGTRLSVL.

This clonotype was recorded a few times. V gene TRBV30 combines with J gene TRBJ1-2; D uncertain. CDR1 is GTSNPN and CDR2 is SVGIG in the germline V gene (reference sequence). This CDR3 is built from 13 residues. Trimming stripped 3 bases from V and 2 bases from J, with 10 bases between. CDR3 loop: CAWRKDENYGYTF. CDR3 nucleotide sequence: TGTGCCTGGAGAAAGGACGAGAACTATGGCTACACCTTC.

The sample holds a few counts of this clonotype. This chain connects TRBV6-1 to TRBJ1-2; D call uncertain. Between the trimmed V and J ends, which lost 6 bases and 5 bases, there was a span of 16 bases. This CDR3 comprises 14 residues. Germline loops: CDR1 MNHNS, CDR2 SASEGT. As DNA, the CDR3 is TGTGCCAGCAGAACTTGGCGGGCGGAGTATGGCTACACCTTC. Amino acids: CASRTWRAEYGYTF.

The rearrangement joins TRBV12-3 or TRBV12-4 to TRBJ2-1, with 7 bases fitting TRBD1. CDR3 length: 15 amino acids. V shed 6 bases, J shed 1 base, and the junction held 6 bases outside the gene matches. CDR3 in DNA: TGTGCCAGCAGGACCCGGGACAGTTCCTACAATGAGCAGTTCTTC. Amino acids: CASRTRDSSYNEQFF.

For this clonotype: This may be a read error, as it is one base from a much larger clone. The chain joins TRBV12-5 to TRBJ1-1; 9 bases are shared with TRBD1. This CDR3 has 13 amino acids. CDR1 is LGHNT, CDR2 FRNRAP, per germline. The CDR3 here is CASGQGANTEALF. Here the CDR3 DNA reads TGTGCTAGTGGACAGGGGGCTAATACTGAAGCTCTCTTT.

The rearrangement links TRBV6-5 to TRBJ2-1; possibly TRBD2 for D (6 bases). This CDR3 spans 17 amino acids. The V end lost 0 bases, the J end lost 4 bases, and 16 bases lay between the germline ends. Germline V lookup: CDR1 MNHEY, CDR2 SVGAGI. The CDR3 loop reads CASSYSIAEVRYNEQFF. CDR3 bases: TGTGCCAGCAGTTACTCGATAGCGGAGGTTCGGTACAATGAGCAGTTCTTC.

The sample holds many counts of this clonotype. In DNA form, the CDR3 reads TGTGCCAGCAGCGGGGGGCTGGGACAAGAGACCCAGTACTTC. Translating gives CASSGGLGQETQYF. The genes are TRBV9 and TRBJ2-5, with D possibly TRBD1 on 6 matching bases. The germline CDR1 and CDR2 sequences are SGDLS and YYNGEE. This CDR3 region has 14 residues. Trimming took off 3 bases at V and 2 bases at J, with 11 bases between the two ends. Full variable domain (remainder filled in from reference TRBV9 and TRBJ2-5): DSGVTQTPKHLITATGQRVTLRCSPRSGDLSVYWYQQSLDQGLQFLIQYYNGEERAKGNILERFSAQQFPDLHSELNLSSLELGDSALYFCASSGGLGQETQYFGPGTRLLVL.

The chain combines TRBV7-6 with TRBJ2-1; D not certain. The germline CDR1 and CDR2 sequences are SGHVS and FNYEAQ. The CDR3 sequence is 13 residues long. Between the trimmed V and J ends, which lost 5 bases and 8 bases, there was a span of 13 bases. This CDR3 reads CASSLSPVDEQFF. The CDR3 DNA reads as TGTGCCAGCAGCCTCTCGCCCGTAGATGAGCAGTTCTTC. The full variable domain, in which reference TRBV7-6 and TRBJ2-1 provide the parts outside the CDR3, is GAGVSQSPRYKVTKRGQDVALRCDPISGHVSLYWYRQALGQGPEFLTYFNYEAQQDKSGLPNDRFSAERPEGSISTLTIQRTEQRDSAMYRCASSLSPVDEQFFGPGTRLTVL.

This clonotype was observed at least ten times. This chain links TRBV28 with TRBJ1-2, with D perhaps matching TRBD1 (5 bases). The CDR3 spans 14 residues. Germline CDR1 MDHEN, CDR2 SYDVKM. Trimming removed 6 bases at V and 9 bases at J, with 20 bases between. In DNA form, the CDR3 reads TGTGCCAGCAGGATACCGGGACTCGGTCTGAGCTACACCTTC. Translated: CASRIPGLGLSYTF.

This clonotype was recorded many times. This sequence joins TRBV2 and TRBJ1-2, with 9 bases matching TRBD1. With 6 bases clipped from V and 1 base from J, the junction kept 3 bases outside the gene matches. Germline CDR1 SNHLY, CDR2 FYNNEI. CDR3 length: 14 residues. The CDR3 nucleotides read TGTGCCAGCAGCGGGACAGGGCTTAACTATGGCTACACCTTC. Translated: CASSGTGLNYGYTF. Using reference TRBV2 and TRBJ1-2 for the parts outside the CDR3, the full variable domain is EPEVTQTPSHQVTQMGQEVILRCVPISNHLYFYWYRQILGQKVEFLVSFYNNEISEKSEIFDDQFSVERPDGSNFTLKIRSTKLEDSAMYFCASSGTGLNYGYTFGSGTRLTVV.

This clonotype was counted only a few times. V usage is TRBV5-6 and J usage is TRBJ2-1; 10 bases match TRBD2. After removal of 3 bases from V and 4 bases from J, the junction contained 7 bases not matched to a gene. This CDR3 has 16 residues. The germline CDR1 and CDR2 sequences are SGHDT and YYEEEE. CDR3 DNA: TGTGCCAGCAGCTCCCAGAGACTAGCGGGTTACAATGAGCAGTTCTTC. It specifies CASSSQRLAGYNEQFF.

This chain connects TRBV7-8 to TRBJ1-6, with a possible D match to TRBD1 (5 bases). This CDR3 region has 17 residues. Germline V gene data show CDR1 as SGHVS and CDR2 as FQNEAQ. V was shortened by 5 bases and J by 10 bases, with 24 bases between the two germline ends. The CDR3: CASSPAGTPENGSPLHF. The DNA for the CDR3 is TGTGCCAGCAGCCCCGCCGGGACGCCCGAAAATGGGTCACCCCTCCACTTT. Full variable domain (rest looked up from reference TRBV7-8 and TRBJ1-6): GAGVSQSPRYKVAKRGQDVALRCDPISGHVSLFWYQQALGQGPEFLTYFQNEAQLDKSGLPSDRFFAERPEGSVSTLKIQRTQQEDSAVYLCASSPAGTPENGSPLHFGNGTRLTVT.

The CDR3: CASSLGALGYTF. The CDR3, as DNA: TGTGCCAGCAGTTTAGGGGCGCTTGGCTACACCTTC. The chain is built from TRBV12-3 or TRBV12-4 and TRBJ1-2; D remains unclear. V lost 1 base and J 7 bases, leaving 7 bases between the germline ends. This CDR3 is 12 amino acids long.

This clonotype occurred many times. This CDR3 reads CASSYSGLAGLETQYF. The CDR3 DNA is TGTGCCAGCAGTTACTCCGGACTAGCGGGGCTGGAGACCCAGTACTTC. This chain joins TRBV6-6 and TRBJ2-5; 12 bases line up with TRBD2. Unmatched junction bases numbered 4, after V lost 0 bases and J lost 5 bases. The CDR3 totals 16 residues. Germline CDR1 and CDR2: MNHNY and SVGAGI (reference sequence).

This clonotype was seen at least ten times. The CDR3: CASSYRRGGGETQYF. In nucleotides, the CDR3 is TGTGCCAGCAGTTACCGGCGGGGGGGCGGAGAGACCCAGTACTTC. The V call is TRBV6-6, the J call TRBJ2-5, with TRBD2 matching over 9 bases. Germline CDR1 MNHNY, CDR2 SVGAGI (reference sequence). The CDR3 totals 15 residues. The J segment lost 4 bases and the V segment lost 2 bases, leaving 5 bases of the junction unmatched.

This clonotype was observed at least ten times. The chain joins TRBV11-3 to TRBJ1-1; 8 bases are a match to TRBD1. The V segment lost 8 bases and the J segment 6 bases; nucleotides outside the gene matches: 5. The germline V gene has CDR1 SGHNT and CDR2 YENEEA. The CDR3 covers 12 residues. DNA of the CDR3: TGTGCCAGCGGACAGGGTTGGTCTGAAGCTTTCTTT. Amino acid sequence: CASGQGWSEAFF.

This clonotype was seen a few times. V usage is TRBV2 and J usage is TRBJ1-1; a weak D match, TRBD1 (6 bases). With 9 bases removed from V and 7 bases from J, the gap between germline ends came to 12 bases. Looked up from germline, CDR1 is SNHLY and CDR2 is FYNNEI. This CDR3 spans 11 amino acids. CDR3 in amino acids: CASGQSIEAFF. The CDR3 DNA reads as TGTGCCAGTGGACAGAGCATTGAAGCTTTCTTT.

About this clonotype: The junction shows a germline mismatch at one end, possibly a read error. The rearrangement uses TRBV5-8 and TRBJ2-5, with TRBD1 matching 9 bases. CDR1 is SGHTS, CDR2 YDEGEE, per germline. CDR3 size: 16 residues. The CDR3 nucleotides are TGCGCCAGCAGCCTCCGCCCGGGACAGGGAGAAGAGACCCAGTACTTC. This codes for CASSLRPGQGEETQYF.

This clonotype was detected ten times or more. The J gene is TRBJ2-5, the V gene TRBV2; possibly TRBD1 for D (6 bases). CDR1 and CDR2 from the germline V gene are SNHLY and FYNNEI. V gave up 3 bases and J gave up 4 bases, with 18 bases separating them. The length of the CDR3 is 16 residues. In DNA form, the CDR3 reads TGTGCCAGCAGTGAGGGTGGGACACCTTGGGGAGAGACCCAGTACTTC. It encodes CASSEGGTPWGETQYF.

There are many counts of this clonotype. J is TRBJ1-1 and V is TRBV7-2; D gene uncertain. CDR3 length: 12 residues. Germline values: CDR1 SGHTA, CDR2 FQGNSA. Trimming removed 3 bases from V and 8 bases from J, with 10 bases in between. CDR3 DNA sequence: TGTGCCAGCAGCTTCCCGGGGATCGAAGCTTTCTTT. Its protein is CASSFPGIEAFF.

This clonotype appeared many times. V gene TRBV6-1 combines with J gene TRBJ2-7, with 7 bases fitting TRBD2. Germline V gene sequence: CDR1 MNHNS, CDR2 SASEGT. Trimming cost V 3 bases and J 2 bases; bases outside gene matches: 7. This CDR3 spans 15 amino acids. The CDR3 region is CASSDPGLSTYEQYF. In DNA, the CDR3 is TGTGCCAGCAGTGACCCGGGACTATCGACCTACGAGCAGTACTTC.